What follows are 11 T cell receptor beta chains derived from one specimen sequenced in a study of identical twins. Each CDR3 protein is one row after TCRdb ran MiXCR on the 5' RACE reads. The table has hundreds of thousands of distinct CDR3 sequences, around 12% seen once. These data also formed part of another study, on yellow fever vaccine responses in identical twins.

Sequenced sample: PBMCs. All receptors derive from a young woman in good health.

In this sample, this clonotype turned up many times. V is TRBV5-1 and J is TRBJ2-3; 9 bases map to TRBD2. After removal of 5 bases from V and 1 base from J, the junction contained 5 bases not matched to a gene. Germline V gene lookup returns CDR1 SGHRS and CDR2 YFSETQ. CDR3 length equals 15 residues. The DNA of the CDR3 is TGCGCCAGCAGAACGGGCGGGGGGGGCACAGATACGCAGTATTTT. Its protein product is CASRTGGGGTDTQYF.

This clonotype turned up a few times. The CDR3 reads CASHKGLQGTEAFF. CDR3 coding DNA: TGTGCCAGCCACAAGGGTTTACAGGGAACTGAAGCTTTCTTT. The chain employs TRBV3-1 and TRBJ1-1; tentatively, D is TRBD1 (6 bases). The CDR3 extends over 14 amino acids. Germline assignment: CDR1 LGHDT and CDR2 YNNKEL (reference sequence). Trimming pared 8 bases from V and 5 bases from J, leaving 18 bases between.

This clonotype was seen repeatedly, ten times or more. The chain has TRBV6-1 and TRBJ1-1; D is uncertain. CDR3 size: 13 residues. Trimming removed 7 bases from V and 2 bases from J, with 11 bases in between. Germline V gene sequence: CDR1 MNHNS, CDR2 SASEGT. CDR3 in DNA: TGTGCCAGCAACGGGCGGTTTAACACTGAAGCTTTCTTT. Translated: CASNGRFNTEAFF.

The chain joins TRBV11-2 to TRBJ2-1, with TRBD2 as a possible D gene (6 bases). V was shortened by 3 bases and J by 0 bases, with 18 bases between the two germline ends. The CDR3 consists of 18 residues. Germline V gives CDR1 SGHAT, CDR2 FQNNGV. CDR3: CASSFVSGTKSSYNEQFF. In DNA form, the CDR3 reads TGTGCCAGCAGCTTCGTTAGCGGAACAAAAAGCTCCTACAATGAGCAGTTCTTC.

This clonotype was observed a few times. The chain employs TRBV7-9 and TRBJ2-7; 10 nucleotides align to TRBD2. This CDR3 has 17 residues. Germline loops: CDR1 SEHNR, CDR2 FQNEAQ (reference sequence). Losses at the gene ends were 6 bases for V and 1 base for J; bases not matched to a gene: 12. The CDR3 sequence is CASSTGTSDFPSYEQYF. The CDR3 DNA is TGTGCCAGCAGTACCGGGACTAGCGACTTCCCATCCTACGAGCAGTACTTC.

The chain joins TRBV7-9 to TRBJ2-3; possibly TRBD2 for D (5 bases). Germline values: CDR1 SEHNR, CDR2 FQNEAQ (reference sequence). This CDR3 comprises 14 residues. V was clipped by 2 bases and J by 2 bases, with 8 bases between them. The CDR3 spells CASSLPDYTDTQYF. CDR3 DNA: TGTGCCAGCAGCTTACCTGACTACACAGATACGCAGTATTTT.

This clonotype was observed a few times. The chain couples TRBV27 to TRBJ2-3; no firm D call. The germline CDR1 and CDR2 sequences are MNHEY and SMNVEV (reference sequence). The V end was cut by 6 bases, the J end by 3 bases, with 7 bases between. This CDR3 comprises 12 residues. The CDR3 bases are TGTGCCAGCAGCGGTTGGACAGATACGCAGTATTTT. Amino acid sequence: CASSGWTDTQYF.

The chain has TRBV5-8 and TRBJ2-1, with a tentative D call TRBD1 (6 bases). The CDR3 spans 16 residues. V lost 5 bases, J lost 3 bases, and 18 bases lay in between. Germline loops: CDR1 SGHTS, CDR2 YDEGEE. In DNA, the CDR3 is TGTGCCAGCAGATCCTGGACAGCCAATTACTACAATGAGCAGTTCTTC. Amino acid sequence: CASRSWTANYYNEQFF.

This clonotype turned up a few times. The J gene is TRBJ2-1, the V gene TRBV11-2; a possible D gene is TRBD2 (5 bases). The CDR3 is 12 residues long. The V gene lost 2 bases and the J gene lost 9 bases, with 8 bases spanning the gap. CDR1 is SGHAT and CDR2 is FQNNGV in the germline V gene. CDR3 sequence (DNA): TGTGCCAGCAGCTTAACTAGAGCTGAGCAGTTCTTC. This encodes CASSLTRAEQFF.

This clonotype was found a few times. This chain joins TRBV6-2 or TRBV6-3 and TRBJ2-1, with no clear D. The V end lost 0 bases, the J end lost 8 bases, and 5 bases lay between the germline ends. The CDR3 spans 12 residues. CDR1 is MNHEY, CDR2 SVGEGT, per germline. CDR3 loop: CASSYSRDEQFF. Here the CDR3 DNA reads TGTGCCAGCAGTTACTCCCGGGATGAGCAGTTCTTC.

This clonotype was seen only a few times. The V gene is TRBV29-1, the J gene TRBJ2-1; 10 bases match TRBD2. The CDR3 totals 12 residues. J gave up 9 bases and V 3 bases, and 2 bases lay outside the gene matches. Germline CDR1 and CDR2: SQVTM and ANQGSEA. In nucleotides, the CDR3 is TGCAGCGTTGAGGCTAGCGGGAGTGAGCAGTTCTTC. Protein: CSVEASGSEQFF.